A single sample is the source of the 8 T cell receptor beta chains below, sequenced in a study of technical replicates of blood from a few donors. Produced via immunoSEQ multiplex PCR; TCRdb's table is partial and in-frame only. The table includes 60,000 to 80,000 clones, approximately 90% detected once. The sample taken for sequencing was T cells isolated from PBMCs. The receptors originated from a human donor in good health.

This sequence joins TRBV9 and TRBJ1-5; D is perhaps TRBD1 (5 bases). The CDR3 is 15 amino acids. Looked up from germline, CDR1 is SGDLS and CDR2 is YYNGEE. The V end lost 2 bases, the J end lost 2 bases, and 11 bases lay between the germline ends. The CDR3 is CASSVGGGGNQPQHF. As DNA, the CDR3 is TGTGCCAGCAGCGTGGGAGGAGGGGGCAATCAGCCCCAGCATTTT.

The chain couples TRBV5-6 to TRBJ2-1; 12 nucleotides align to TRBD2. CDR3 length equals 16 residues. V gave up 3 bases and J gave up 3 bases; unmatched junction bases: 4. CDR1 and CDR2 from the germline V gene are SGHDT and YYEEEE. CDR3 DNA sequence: TGTGCCAGCAGCTCTGGGACTAGCGGGTACTACAATGAGCAGTTCTTC. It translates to CASSSGTSGYYNEQFF.

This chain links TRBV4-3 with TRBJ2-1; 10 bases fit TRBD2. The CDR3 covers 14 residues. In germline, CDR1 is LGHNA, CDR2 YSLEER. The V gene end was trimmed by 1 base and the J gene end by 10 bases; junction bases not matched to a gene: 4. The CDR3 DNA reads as TGCGCCAGCAGCCAAGGACTAGCGGGCGGAGAGCAGTTCTTC. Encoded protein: CASSQGLAGGEQFF.

For the CDR3, the DNA is TGTGCCAGCATCGACTCGGGGACACCGAACACTGAAGCTTTCTTT. Translation gives CASIDSGTPNTEAFF. V is TRBV6-5 and J is TRBJ1-1; weak D call: TRBD1 (6 bases). The CDR3 extends over 15 amino acids. Germline CDR1 and CDR2: MNHEY and SVGAGI. The ends were cut back, 7 bases at V and 1 base at J, with 16 bases in the middle.

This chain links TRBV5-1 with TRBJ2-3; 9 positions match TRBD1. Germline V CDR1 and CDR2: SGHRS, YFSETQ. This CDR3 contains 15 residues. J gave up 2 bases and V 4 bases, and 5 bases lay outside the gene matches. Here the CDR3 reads CASSPTGGNTDTQYF. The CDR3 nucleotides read TGCGCCAGCAGCCCGACAGGGGGGAACACAGATACGCAGTATTTT.

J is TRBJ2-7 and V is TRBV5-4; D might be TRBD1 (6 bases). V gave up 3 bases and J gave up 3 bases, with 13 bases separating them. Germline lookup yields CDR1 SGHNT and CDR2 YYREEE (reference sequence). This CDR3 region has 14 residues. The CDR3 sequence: CASSWLGAVYEQYF. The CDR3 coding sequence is TGTGCCAGCAGCTGGTTGGGGGCGGTCTACGAGCAGTACTTC.

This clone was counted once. The DNA for the CDR3 is TGTGCCAGCAGCTCGCCCGGGGGTTATGGCTACACCTTC. It encodes CASSSPGGYGYTF. The chain combines TRBV11-2 with TRBJ1-2; a weak D match, TRBD1 (5 bases). With 4 bases removed from V and 5 bases from J, the gap between germline ends came to 11 bases. The CDR3 is 13 amino acids. CDR1 and CDR2 (germline): SGHAT, FQNNGV.

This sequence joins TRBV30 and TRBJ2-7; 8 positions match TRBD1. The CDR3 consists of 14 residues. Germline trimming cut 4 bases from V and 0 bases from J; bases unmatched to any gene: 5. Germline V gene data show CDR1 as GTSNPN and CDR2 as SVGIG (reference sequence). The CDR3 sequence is CAWKSDRVSYEQYF. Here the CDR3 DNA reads TGTGCCTGGAAATCGGACAGGGTCTCCTACGAGCAGTACTTC.